Listed here are 4 T cell receptor beta chains from one sample, sequenced in a study of T cell responses to AZD1222 COVID-19 vaccine. Using immunoSEQ multiplex PCR, the repertoire was profiled, and TCRdb retains in-frame clones only, with some absent. Among over 85,000 clones, about four fifths were seen once, and the ten largest hold approximately 5%. The sample consisted of peripheral blood, taken on day 0 of AZD1222 vaccination. The receptors come from an adult in good health.

This sequence joins TRBV28 and TRBJ1-2; TRBD1 aligns across 10 bases. V lost 7 bases to trimming and J lost 4 bases; unmatched junction nucleotides: 12. Germline values: CDR1 MDHEN, CDR2 SYDVKM. There are 16 residues in the CDR3. The CDR3 region is CASINPGQGTGYGYTF. The CDR3 region has the DNA TGTGCCAGCATCAACCCGGGACAGGGGACTGGCTATGGCTACACCTTC.

The chain uses TRBV5-6 and TRBJ2-3; the D is unclear. Trimming stripped 8 bases from V and 5 bases from J, with 9 bases between. CDR1 and CDR2 from the germline V gene are SGHDT and YYEEEE. This CDR3 contains 11 residues. The CDR3 nucleotides are TGTGCCAGTATGCTACAAGATACGCAGTATTTT. This sequence encodes CASMLQDTQYF.

The chain recombines TRBV19 with TRBJ1-5; D gene ambiguous. In germline, CDR1 is LNHDA, CDR2 SQIVND (reference sequence). The CDR3 is 14 amino acids. The germline V and J ends were trimmed by 1 base and 6 bases, with 10 bases remaining between them. CDR3 nucleotides: TGTGCCAGTAGTATAGGGGCCACCATTCAGCCCCAGCATTTT. The encoded protein is CASSIGATIQPQHF.

This chain uses TRBV3-1 (or the pseudogene TRBV3-2) with TRBJ2-1, with 14 bases matching TRBD2. V was clipped by 3 bases and J by 9 bases; unmatched bases: 13. The germline V gene encodes CDR1 LGHDT and CDR2 YNNKEL (reference sequence). The CDR3 consists of 18 residues. The CDR3, as DNA: TGTGCCAGCAGCCAGCCCGGACTAGCGGGAGGCATAACAAGTGAGCAGTTCTTC. Translation: CASSQPGLAGGITSEQFF.